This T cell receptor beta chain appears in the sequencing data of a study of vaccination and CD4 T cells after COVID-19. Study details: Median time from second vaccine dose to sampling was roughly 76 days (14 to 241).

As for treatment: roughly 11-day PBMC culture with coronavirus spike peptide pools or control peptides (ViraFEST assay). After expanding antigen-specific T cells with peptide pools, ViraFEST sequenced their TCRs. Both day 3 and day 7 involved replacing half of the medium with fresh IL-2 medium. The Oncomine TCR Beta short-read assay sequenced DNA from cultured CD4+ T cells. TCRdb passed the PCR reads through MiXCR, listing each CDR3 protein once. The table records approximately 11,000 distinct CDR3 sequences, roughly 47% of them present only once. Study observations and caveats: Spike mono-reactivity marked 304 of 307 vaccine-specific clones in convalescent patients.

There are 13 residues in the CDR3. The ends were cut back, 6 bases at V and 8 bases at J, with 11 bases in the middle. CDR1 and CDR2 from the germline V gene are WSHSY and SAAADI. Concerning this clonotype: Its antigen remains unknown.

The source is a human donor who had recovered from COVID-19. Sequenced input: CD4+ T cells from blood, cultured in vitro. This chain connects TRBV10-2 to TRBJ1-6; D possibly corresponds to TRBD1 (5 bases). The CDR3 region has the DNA TGCGCCAGCAGGCCGGGACCGGATTCACCCCTCCACTTT. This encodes CASRPGPDSPLHF.